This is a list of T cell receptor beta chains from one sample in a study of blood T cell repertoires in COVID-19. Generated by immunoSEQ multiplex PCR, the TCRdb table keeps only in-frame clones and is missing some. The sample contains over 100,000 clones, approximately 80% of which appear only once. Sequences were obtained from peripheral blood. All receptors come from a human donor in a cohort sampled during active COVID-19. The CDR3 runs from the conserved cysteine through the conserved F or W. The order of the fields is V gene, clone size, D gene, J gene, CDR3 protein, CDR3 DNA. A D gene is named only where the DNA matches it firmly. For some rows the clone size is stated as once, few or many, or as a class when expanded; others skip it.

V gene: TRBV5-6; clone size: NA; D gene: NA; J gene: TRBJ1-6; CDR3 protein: CASSFTLGQPYNSPLHF; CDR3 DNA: TGTGCCAGCAGCTTTACCCTCGGACAGCCCTATAATTCACCCCTCCACTTT
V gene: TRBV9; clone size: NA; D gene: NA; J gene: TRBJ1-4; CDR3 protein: CASSVYDSFNEKLFF; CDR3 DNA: TGTGCCAGCAGCGTATATGACAGCTTTAATGAAAAACTGTTTTTT
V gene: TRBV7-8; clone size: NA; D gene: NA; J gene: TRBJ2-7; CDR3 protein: CASSLVGAGGTEQYF; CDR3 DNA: TGTGCCAGCAGCTTAGTAGGAGCCGGGGGTACGGAGCAGTACTTC
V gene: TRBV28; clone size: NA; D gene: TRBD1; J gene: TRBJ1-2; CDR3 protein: CASRPAGQGAYYGYTF; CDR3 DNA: TGTGCCAGCAGACCAGCCGGGCAGGGGGCTTACTATGGCTACACCTTC
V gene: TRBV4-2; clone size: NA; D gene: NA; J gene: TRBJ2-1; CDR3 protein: CASSQVRAGAPYNEQFF; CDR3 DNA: TGTGCCAGCAGCCAAGTCCGAGCAGGGGCCCCCTACAATGAGCAGTTCTTC
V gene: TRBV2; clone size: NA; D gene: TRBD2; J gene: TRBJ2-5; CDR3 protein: CASRPSGGTQYF; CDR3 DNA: TGTGCCAGCAGACCTAGCGGGGGGACCCAGTACTTC
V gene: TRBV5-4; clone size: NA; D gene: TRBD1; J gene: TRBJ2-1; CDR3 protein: CASSDGQAKGNEQFF; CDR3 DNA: TGTGCCAGCAGCGATGGACAGGCAAAAGGCAATGAGCAGTTCTTC
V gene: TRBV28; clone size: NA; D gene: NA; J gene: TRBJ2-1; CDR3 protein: CASSLPPPNGFNEQFF; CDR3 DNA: TGTGCCAGCAGTTTACCGCCCCCCAACGGTTTCAATGAGCAGTTCTTC
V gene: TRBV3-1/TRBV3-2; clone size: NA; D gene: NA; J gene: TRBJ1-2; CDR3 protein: CASSQWGLGYTF; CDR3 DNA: TGTGCCAGCAGCCAATGGGGGCTTGGCTACACCTTC
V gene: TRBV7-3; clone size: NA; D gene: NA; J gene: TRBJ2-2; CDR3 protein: CASSLYSGELFF; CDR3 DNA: TGTGCCAGCAGCTTATACTCCGGGGAGCTGTTTTTT
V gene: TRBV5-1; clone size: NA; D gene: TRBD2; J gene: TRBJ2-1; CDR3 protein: CASSPSSGGASSEQFF; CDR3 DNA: TGCGCCAGCAGCCCCAGTAGCGGGGGGGCCTCGTCTGAGCAGTTCTTC
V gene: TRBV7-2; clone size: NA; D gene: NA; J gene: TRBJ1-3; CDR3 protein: CASSLAVGLSGNTIYF; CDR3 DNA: TGTGCCAGCAGCTTAGCAGTGGGACTCTCTGGAAACACCATATATTTT
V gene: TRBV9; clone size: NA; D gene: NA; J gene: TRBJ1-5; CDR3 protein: CASSVDSLTNQPQHF; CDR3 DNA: TGTGCCAGCAGCGTAGACAGTCTGACGAATCAGCCCCAGCATTTT
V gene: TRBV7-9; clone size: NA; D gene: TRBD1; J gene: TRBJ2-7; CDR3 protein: CASSHHGTGSYEQYF; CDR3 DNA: TGTGCCAGCAGCCATCACGGGACAGGCTCCTACGAGCAGTACTTC
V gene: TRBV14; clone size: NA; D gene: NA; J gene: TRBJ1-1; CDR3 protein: CASSLRQLRQDTEAFF; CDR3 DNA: TGTGCCAGCAGCCTCAGACAATTAAGGCAGGACACTGAAGCTTTCTTT
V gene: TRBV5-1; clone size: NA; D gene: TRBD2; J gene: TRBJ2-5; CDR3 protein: CASSPLSGGVQETQYF; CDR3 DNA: TGCGCCAGCAGCCCCCTTAGTGGGGGGGTTCAAGAGACCCAGTACTTC
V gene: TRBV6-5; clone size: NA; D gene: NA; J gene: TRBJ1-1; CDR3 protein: CASSYGQGGVDTEAFF; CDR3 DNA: TGTGCCAGCAGTTACGGGCAGGGCGGAGTGGACACTGAAGCTTTCTTT
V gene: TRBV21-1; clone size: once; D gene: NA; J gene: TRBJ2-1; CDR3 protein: CASTPKGGTDSYNEQFF; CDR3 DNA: TGTGCCAGCACCCCCAAGGGGGGGACTGATTCCTACAATGAGCAGTTCTTC
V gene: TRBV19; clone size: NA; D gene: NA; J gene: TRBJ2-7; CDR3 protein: CASSVASGMAYEQYF; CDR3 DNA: TGTGCCAGTAGTGTTGCATCGGGTATGGCTTACGAGCAGTACTTC
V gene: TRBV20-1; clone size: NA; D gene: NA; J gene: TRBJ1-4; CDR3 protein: CSASGRSSGEKLFF; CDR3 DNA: TGCAGTGCTAGTGGGCGGAGTTCAGGGGAAAAACTGTTTTTT
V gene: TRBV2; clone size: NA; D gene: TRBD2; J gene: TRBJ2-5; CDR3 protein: CASKREEETQYF; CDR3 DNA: TGTGCCAGCAAACGGGAGGAAGAGACCCAGTACTTC
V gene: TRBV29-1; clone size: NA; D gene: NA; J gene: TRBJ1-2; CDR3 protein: CSVVPGDHNYGYTF; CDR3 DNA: TGCAGCGTTGTGCCGGGAGATCATAACTATGGCTACACCTTC
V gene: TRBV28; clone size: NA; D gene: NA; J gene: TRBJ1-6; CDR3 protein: CASSLDRSSYNSPLHF; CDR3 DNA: TGTGCCAGCAGTCTTGACAGGAGCTCCTATAATTCACCCCTCCACTTT
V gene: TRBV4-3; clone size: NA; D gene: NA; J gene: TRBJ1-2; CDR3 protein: CASSQAGRRAYGYTF; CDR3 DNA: TGCGCCAGCAGCCAAGCTGGCAGGCGAGCCTATGGCTACACCTTC
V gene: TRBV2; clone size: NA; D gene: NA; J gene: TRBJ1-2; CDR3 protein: CARHRDTNYGYTF; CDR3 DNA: TGTGCCAGGCACCGGGACACCAACTATGGCTACACCTTC
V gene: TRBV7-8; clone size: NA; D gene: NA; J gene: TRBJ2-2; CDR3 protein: CASSLAGGADTGELFF; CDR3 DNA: TGTGCCAGCAGCTTAGCGGGGGGGGCTGACACCGGGGAGCTGTTTTTT
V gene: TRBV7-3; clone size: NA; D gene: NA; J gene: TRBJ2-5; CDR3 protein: CASSFGTQETQYF; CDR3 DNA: TGTGCCAGCAGCTTCGGGACTCAAGAGACCCAGTACTTC
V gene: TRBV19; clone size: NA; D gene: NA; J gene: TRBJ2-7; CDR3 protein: CASSSGREQYF; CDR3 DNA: TGTGCCAGTAGCTCAGGGAGGGAGCAGTACTTC
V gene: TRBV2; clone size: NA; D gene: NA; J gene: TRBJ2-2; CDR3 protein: CASTELVLTGELFF; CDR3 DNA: TGTGCCAGCACCGAGCTGGTACTCACCGGGGAGCTGTTTTTT